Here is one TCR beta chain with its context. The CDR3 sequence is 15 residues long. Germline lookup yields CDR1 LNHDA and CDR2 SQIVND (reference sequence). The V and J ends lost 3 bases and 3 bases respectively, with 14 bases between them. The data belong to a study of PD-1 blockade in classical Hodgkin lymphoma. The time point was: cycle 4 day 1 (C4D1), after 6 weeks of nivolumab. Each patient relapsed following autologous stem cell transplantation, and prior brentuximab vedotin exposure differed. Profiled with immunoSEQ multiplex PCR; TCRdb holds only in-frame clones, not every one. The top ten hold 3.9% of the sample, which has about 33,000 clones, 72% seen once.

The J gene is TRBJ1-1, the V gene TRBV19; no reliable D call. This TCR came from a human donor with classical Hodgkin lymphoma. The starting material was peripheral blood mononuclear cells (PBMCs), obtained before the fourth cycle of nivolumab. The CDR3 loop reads CASSIIKEIYTEAFF. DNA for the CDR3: TGTGCCAGTAGTATTATTAAGGAAATTTACACTGAAGCTTTCTTT.